The source of this T cell receptor beta chain is a study of blood T cell repertoires in COVID-19. The protocol was immunoSEQ multiplex PCR, while the TCRdb copy is restricted to in-frame clones and leaves out a portion. Seen here are under 300,000 clones, 70% to 90% observed once, and the top ten hold about 4%. Trimming cost V 2 bases and J 4 bases, with 11 bases left between them. This CDR3 has 14 amino acids. Germline V CDR1 and CDR2: MDHEN, SYDVKM. This sequence originates from a man aged 50 to 60 with acute or convalescent COVID-19. The sequencing sample was made of peripheral blood. The chain joins TRBV28 to TRBJ1-1; D not certain. CDR3 sequence (DNA): TGTGCCAGCAGTTTACTGGGCCAAGCCACTGAAGCTTTCTTT. Its protein is CASSLLGQATEAFF.